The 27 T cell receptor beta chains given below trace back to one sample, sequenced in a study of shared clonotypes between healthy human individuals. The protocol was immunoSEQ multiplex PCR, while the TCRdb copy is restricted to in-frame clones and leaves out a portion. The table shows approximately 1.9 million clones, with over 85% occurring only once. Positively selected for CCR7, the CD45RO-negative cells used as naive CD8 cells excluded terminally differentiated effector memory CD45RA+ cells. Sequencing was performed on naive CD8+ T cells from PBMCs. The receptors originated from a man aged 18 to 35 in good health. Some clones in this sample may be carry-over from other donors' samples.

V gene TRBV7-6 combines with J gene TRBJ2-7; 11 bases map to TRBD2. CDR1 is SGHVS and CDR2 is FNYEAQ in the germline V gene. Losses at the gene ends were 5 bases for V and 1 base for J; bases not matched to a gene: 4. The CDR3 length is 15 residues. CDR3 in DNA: TGTGCCAGCAGCGTACTAGCGGGAGAGTCCTACGAGCAGTACTTC. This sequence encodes CASSVLAGESYEQYF.

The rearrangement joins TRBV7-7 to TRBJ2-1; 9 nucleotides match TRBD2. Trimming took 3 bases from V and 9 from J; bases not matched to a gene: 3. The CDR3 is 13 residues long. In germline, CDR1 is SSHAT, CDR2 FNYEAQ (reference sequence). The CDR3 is CASSLGREGEQFF. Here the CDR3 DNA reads TGTGCCAGCAGCTTGGGGCGGGAGGGTGAGCAGTTCTTC.

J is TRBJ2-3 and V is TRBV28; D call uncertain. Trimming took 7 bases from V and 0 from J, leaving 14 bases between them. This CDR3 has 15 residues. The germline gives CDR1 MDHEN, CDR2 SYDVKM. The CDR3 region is CASTEFGSSTDTQYF. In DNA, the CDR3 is TGTGCCAGCACCGAGTTTGGTTCTAGCACAGATACGCAGTATTTT.

The CDR3 coding sequence is TGTGCCAGCAGCGAAACGACAGGGGGCGTCTATGGCTACACCTTC. It is translated as CASSETTGGVYGYTF. V usage is TRBV2 and J usage is TRBJ1-2; 10 nucleotides agree with TRBD1. After removal of 6 bases from V and 4 bases from J, the junction contained 8 bases not matched to a gene. Per the germline V gene, CDR1 is SNHLY and CDR2 is FYNNEI. The CDR3 loop spans 15 amino acids.

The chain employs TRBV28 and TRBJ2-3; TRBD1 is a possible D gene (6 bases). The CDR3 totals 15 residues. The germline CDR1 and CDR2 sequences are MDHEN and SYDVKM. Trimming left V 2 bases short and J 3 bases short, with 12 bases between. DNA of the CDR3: TGTGCCAGCAGTTTAGTTCGACAGGTAACAGATACGCAGTATTTT. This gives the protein CASSLVRQVTDTQYF.

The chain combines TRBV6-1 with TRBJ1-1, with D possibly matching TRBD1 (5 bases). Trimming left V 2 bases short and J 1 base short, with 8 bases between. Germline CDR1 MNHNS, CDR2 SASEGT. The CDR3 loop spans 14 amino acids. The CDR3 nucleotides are TGTGCCAGCAGTGAACAGGGAGGGAACACTGAAGCTTTCTTT. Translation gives CASSEQGGNTEAFF.

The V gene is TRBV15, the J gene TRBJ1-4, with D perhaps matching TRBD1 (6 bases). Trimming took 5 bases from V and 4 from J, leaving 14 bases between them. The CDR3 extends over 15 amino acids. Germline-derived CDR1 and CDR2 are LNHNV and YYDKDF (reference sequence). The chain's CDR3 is CATSRRRTDNEKLFF. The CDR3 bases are TGTGCCACCAGCCGCCGGCGGACAGATAATGAAAAACTGTTTTTT.

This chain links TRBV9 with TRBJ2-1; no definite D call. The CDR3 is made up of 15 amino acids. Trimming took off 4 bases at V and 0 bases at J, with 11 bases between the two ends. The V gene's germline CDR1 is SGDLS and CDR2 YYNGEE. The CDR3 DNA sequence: TGTGCCAGCAGCTCTAGTCCGAGCTCCTACAATGAGCAGTTCTTC. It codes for CASSSSPSSYNEQFF.

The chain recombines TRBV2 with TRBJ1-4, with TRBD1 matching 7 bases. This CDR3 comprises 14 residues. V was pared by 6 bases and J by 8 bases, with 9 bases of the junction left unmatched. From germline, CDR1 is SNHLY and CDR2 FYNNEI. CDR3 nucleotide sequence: TGTGCCAGCAGCCAACAGGGGTTATGGGAAAAACTGTTTTTT. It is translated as CASSQQGLWEKLFF.

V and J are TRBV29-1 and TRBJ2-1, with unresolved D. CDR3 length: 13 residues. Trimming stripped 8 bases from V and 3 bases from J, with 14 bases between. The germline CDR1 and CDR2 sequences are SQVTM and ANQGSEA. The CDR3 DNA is TGCAGCTGTTGGTACAGCAACTACAATGAGCAGTTCTTC. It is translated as CSCWYSNYNEQFF.

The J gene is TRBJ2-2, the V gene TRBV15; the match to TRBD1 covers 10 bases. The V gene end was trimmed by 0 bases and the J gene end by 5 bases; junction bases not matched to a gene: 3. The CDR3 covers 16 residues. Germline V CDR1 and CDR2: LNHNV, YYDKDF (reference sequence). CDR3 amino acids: CATSRDWDRGTGELFF. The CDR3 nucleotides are TGTGCCACCAGCAGAGATTGGGACAGGGGAACCGGGGAGCTGTTTTTT.

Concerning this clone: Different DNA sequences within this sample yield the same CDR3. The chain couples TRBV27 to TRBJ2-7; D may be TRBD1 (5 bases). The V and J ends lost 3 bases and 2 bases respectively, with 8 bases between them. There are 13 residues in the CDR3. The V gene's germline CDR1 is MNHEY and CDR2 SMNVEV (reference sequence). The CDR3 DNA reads TGTGCCAGCAGTTTGTCCAGGGCCTACGAGCAGTACTTC. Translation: CASSLSRAYEQYF.

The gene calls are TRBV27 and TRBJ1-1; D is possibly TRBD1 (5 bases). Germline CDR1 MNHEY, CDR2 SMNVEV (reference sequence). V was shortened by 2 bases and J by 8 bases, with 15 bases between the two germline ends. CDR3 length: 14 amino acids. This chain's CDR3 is CASSLIRDPREAFF. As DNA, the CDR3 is TGTGCCAGCAGTTTAATCCGGGACCCAAGAGAAGCTTTCTTT.

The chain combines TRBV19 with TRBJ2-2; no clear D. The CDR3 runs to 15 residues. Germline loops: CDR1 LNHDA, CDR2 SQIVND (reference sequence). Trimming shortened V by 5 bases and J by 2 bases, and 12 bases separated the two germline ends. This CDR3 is CASSPHRTNTGELFF. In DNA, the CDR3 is TGTGCCAGTAGTCCACACCGAACCAACACCGGGGAGCTGTTTTTT.

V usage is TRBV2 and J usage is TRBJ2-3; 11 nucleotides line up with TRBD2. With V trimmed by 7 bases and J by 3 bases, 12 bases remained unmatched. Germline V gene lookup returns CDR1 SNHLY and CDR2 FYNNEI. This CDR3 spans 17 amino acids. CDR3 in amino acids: CASMTTPGLAVTDTQYF. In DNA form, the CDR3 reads TGTGCCAGCATGACAACTCCGGGACTAGCGGTAACAGATACGCAGTATTTT.

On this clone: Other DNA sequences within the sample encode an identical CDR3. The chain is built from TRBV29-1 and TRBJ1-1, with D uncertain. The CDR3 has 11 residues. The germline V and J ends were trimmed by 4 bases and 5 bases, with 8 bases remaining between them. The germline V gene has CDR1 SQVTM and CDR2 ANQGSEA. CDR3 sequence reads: CSVVGGTEAFF. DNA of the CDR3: TGCAGCGTTGTTGGAGGGACTGAAGCTTTCTTT. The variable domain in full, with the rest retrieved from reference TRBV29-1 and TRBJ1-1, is SAVISQKPSRDICQRGTSLTIQCQVDSQVTMMFWYRQQPGQSLTLIATANQGSEATYESGFVIDKFPISRPNLTFSTLTVSNMSPEDSSIYLCSVVGGTEAFFGQGTRLTVV.

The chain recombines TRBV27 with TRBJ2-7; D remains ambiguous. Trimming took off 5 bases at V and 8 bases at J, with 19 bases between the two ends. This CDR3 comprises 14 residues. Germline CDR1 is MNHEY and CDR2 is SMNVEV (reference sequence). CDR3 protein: CASSPYYESTKQYF. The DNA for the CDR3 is TGTGCCAGCAGTCCTTACTACGAAAGTACGAAGCAGTACTTC.

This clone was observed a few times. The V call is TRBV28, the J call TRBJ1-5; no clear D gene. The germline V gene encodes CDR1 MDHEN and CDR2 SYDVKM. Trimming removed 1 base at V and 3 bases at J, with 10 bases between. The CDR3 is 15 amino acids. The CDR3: CASSLYGGDNQPQHF. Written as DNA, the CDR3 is TGTGCCAGCAGTTTATACGGCGGGGACAATCAGCCCCAGCATTTT.

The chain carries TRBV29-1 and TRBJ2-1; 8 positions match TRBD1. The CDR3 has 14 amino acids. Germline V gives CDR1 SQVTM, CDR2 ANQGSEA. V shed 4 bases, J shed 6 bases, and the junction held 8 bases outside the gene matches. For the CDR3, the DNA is TGCAGCGTTGGGGGACAGGAATCGGGCAATGAGCAGTTCTTC. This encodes CSVGGQESGNEQFF.

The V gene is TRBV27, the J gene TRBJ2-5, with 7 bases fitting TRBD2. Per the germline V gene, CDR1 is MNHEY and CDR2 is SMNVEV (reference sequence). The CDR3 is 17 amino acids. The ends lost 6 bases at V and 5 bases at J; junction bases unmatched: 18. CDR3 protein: CASSGRREGPLIETQYF. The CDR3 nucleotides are TGTGCCAGCAGCGGTAGGAGGGAGGGCCCTCTGATTGAGACCCAGTACTTC.

The CDR3 here is CASSLTGGADTF. The CDR3 DNA follows: TGTGCCAGCAGCTTGACAGGGGGCGCCGACACCTTC. J is TRBJ1-2 and V is TRBV7-8; 10 bases agree with TRBD1. The CDR3 consists of 12 residues. Germline V CDR1 and CDR2: SGHVS, FQNEAQ. Trimming cost V 3 bases and J 12 bases; bases outside gene matches: 4. The full variable domain, in which reference TRBV7-8 and TRBJ1-2 provide the parts outside the CDR3, is GAGVSQSPRYKVAKRGQDVALRCDPISGHVSLFWYQQALGQGPEFLTYFQNEAQLDKSGLPSDRFFAERPEGSVSTLKIQRTQQEDSAVYLCASSLTGGADTFGSGTRLTVV.

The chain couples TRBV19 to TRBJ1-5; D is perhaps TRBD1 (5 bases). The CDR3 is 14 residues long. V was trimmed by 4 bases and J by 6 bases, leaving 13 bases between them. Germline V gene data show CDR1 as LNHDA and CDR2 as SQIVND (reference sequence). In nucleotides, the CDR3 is TGTGCCAGTAGTACCGGGACTCCACTTCAGCCCCAGCATTTT. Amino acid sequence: CASSTGTPLQPQHF.

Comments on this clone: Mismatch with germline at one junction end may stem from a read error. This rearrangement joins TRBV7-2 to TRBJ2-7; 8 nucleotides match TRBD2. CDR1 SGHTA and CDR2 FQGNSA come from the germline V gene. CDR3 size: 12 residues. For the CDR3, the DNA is TGTGCCAGCAGCTTCCTGCCGGGACTAGTTAGCTTC. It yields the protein CASSFLPGLVSF.

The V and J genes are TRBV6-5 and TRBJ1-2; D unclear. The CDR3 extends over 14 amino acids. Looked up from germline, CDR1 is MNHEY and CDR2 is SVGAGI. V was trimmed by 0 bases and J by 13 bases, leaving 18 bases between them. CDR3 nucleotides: TGTGCCAGCAGTTACTCCGAGGGCCGCTATCATGTCACCTTC. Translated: CASSYSEGRYHVTF.

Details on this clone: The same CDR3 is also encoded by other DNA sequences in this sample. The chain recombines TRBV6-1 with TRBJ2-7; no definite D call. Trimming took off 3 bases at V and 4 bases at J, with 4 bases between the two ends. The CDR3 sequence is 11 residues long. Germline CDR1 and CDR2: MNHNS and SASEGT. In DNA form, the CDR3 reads TGTGCCAGCAGTGAGTATTACGAGCAGTACTTC. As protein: CASSEYYEQYF.

The CDR3 DNA is TGTGCCAGCATCCCCCCCCGGACAGGGGTTATGGATACGCAGTATTTT. It encodes CASIPPRTGVMDTQYF. The chain is built from TRBV28 and TRBJ2-3; the match to TRBD1 covers 9 bases. V trimming: 7 bases; J trimming: 6 bases; junction bases outside the gene matches: 14. CDR3 length: 16 residues. Germline CDR1 is MDHEN and CDR2 is SYDVKM.

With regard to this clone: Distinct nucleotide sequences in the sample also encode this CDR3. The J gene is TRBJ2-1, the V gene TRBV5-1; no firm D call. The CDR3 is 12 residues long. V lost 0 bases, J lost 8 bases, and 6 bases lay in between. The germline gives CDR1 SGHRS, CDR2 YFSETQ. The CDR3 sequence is CASSLARDEQFF. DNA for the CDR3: TGCGCCAGCAGCTTGGCCAGAGATGAGCAGTTCTTC.